These 24 T cell receptor beta chains share one sample of origin, sequenced in a study of OX40 agonist ivuxolimab in advanced cancers. The assay was immunoSEQ multiplex PCR, and TCRdb's table has in-frame clones only and misses some. The profile shows 57,000 or so clones, roughly four fifths of them singletons. This specimen consisted of CD4+ or CD8+ T cells sorted from blood, obtained in a trial of the OX40 agonist ivuxolimab. The origin of the receptors is an adult with an advanced solid tumor such as melanoma, head and neck, liver or kidney cancer.

CDR3 bases: TGCGCCAGCAGTACCGACAGGACTACGCAGTATTTT. Translation: CASSTDRTTQYF. V usage is TRBV5-1 and J usage is TRBJ2-3, with D maybe TRBD1 (6 bases). CDR3 length equals 12 residues. Trimming removed 5 bases from V and 8 bases from J, with 12 bases in between. Germline V gene sequence: CDR1 SGHRS, CDR2 YFSETQ.

The chain is built from TRBV6-5 and TRBJ1-2, with D uncertain. This CDR3 has 13 amino acids. The germline V and J ends were trimmed by 8 bases and 8 bases, with 18 bases remaining between them. Germline lookup yields CDR1 MNHEY and CDR2 SVGAGI. The CDR3: CASGVAGGMGYTF. The CDR3 nucleotides read TGTGCCAGCGGGGTAGCCGGTGGAATGGGCTACACCTTC.

The V call is TRBV29-1, the J call TRBJ1-5; 7 bases map to TRBD1. The V and J ends lost 4 bases and 4 bases, in that order; junction bases with no gene match: 4. This CDR3 spans 13 amino acids. Germline V gives CDR1 SQVTM, CDR2 ANQGSEA. The chain's CDR3 is CSVAGTANQPQHF. The CDR3 region has the DNA TGCAGCGTTGCCGGGACAGCTAATCAGCCCCAGCATTTT.

This chain joins TRBV30 and TRBJ2-1; 8 nucleotides agree with TRBD1. V gave up 1 base and J gave up 13 bases; unmatched junction bases: 3. This CDR3 region has 11 residues. Germline CDR1 and CDR2: GTSNPN and SVGIG (reference sequence). This CDR3 is CAWSDGQGQFF. The CDR3 region has the DNA TGTGCCTGGAGTGATGGACAGGGACAGTTCTTC.

The chain is built from TRBV11-1 and TRBJ2-1; 9 bases are shared with TRBD2. With 5 bases clipped from V and 6 bases from J, the junction kept 8 bases outside the gene matches. CDR1 is SGHAT and CDR2 is FQDESV in the germline V gene (reference sequence). CDR3 size: 15 residues. The CDR3: CASSRAGGPVNEQFF. In nucleotides, the CDR3 is TGTGCCAGCAGCCGCGCGGGGGGGCCGGTCAATGAGCAGTTCTTC. Based on the CDR3 plus reference TRBV11-1 and TRBJ2-1, the full variable domain is EAEVAQSPRYKITEKSQAVAFWCDPISGHATLYWYRQILGQGPELLVQFQDESVVDDSQLPKDRFSAERLKGVDSTLKIQPAELGDSAMYLCASSRAGGPVNEQFFGPGTRLTVL.

This chain links TRBV4-2 with TRBJ2-3; 11 nucleotides match TRBD2. The length of the CDR3 is 17 residues. Germline CDR1 is LGHNA and CDR2 is YNFKEQ. V was clipped by 4 bases and J by 1 base; unmatched bases: 7. The CDR3 sequence: CASSPTSGVRGTDTQYF. CDR3 nucleotide sequence: TGTGCCAGCAGCCCGACTAGCGGGGTGCGAGGCACAGATACGCAGTATTTT.

This chain links TRBV19 with TRBJ1-3; D call uncertain. This CDR3 comprises 12 residues. In germline, CDR1 is LNHDA, CDR2 SQIVND (reference sequence). With 7 bases removed from V and 3 bases from J, the gap between germline ends came to 7 bases. CDR3 DNA: TGTGCCAGTAACGGAGTTGGAAACACCATATATTTT. Its translation is CASNGVGNTIYF.

The genes are TRBV18 and TRBJ1-1, with D uncertain. V lost 4 bases and J 3 bases, leaving 9 bases between the germline ends. This CDR3 contains 13 residues. Germline-derived CDR1 and CDR2 are KGHSH and LQKENI. CDR3 amino acids: CASSQSGDTEAFF. As DNA, the CDR3 is TGTGCCAGCTCACAATCCGGGGACACTGAAGCTTTCTTT.

This clone was picked up a small number of times. The rearrangement links TRBV30 to TRBJ2-2, with D possibly being TRBD2 (5 bases). Germline-derived CDR1 and CDR2 are GTSNPN and SVGIG (reference sequence). CDR3 length equals 14 residues. V dropped 0 bases and J dropped 6 bases, with 11 bases sitting between them. In DNA form, the CDR3 reads TGTGCCTGGAGTGTACGGTCGAGGGCCGGGGAGCTGTTTTTT. It yields the protein CAWSVRSRAGELFF.

The sample holds a few counts of this clone. The rearrangement joins TRBV6-5 to TRBJ2-7; D may correspond to TRBD1 or TRBD2 (5 bases each). V was shortened by 0 bases and J by 6 bases, with 9 bases between the two germline ends. The germline V gene encodes CDR1 MNHEY and CDR2 SVGAGI. This CDR3 contains 13 residues. The CDR3 region is CASSYSGESEQYF. CDR3 DNA sequence: TGTGCCAGCAGTTACTCAGGGGAGAGCGAGCAGTACTTC.

This rearrangement joins TRBV5-6 to TRBJ2-1, with 13 positions matching TRBD2. V shed 4 bases and J 6 bases; nucleotides not matched to a gene: 16. This CDR3 is built from 19 residues. The germline V gene encodes CDR1 SGHDT and CDR2 YYEEEE. The CDR3 region is CASSQQVVLAGGPRNEQFF. The CDR3 bases are TGTGCCAGCAGCCAACAGGTGGTACTAGCGGGGGGGCCCCGCAATGAGCAGTTCTTC.

This clone was seen a single time. The chain joins TRBV6-1 to TRBJ2-3; the D is unclear. V was cut by 1 base and J by 5 bases, with 4 bases left in between. The CDR3 extends over 12 amino acids. Germline V gene data show CDR1 as MNHNS and CDR2 as SASEGT. CDR3 sequence (DNA): TGTGCCAGCAGTGAAGTGGGAGATACGCAGTATTTT. Translating gives CASSEVGDTQYF.

V gene TRBV5-4 combines with J gene TRBJ2-3, with D hard to call. V lost 1 base and J lost 6, with 6 bases in between. The CDR3 sequence is 12 residues long. Germline values: CDR1 SGHNT, CDR2 YYREEE (reference sequence). CDR3 in DNA: TGTGCCAGCAGCTTGTCTTCGGATACGCAGTATTTT. Translation gives CASSLSSDTQYF.

The DNA of the CDR3 is TGTGCCAGCAGCGGTGAGGGAGGTTTAAGGGGTGGCTACACCTTC. This gives the protein CASSGEGGLRGGYTF. The chain links TRBV5-5 to TRBJ1-2; TRBD1 is a possible D gene (5 bases). The CDR3 has 15 residues. Germline-derived CDR1 and CDR2 are SGHKS and YYEKEE (reference sequence). V was pared by 4 bases and J by 7 bases, with 20 bases between.

By frequency in the sample, this clone is medium-sized. This chain links TRBV28 with TRBJ1-6; D is unclear. This CDR3 has 12 residues. V was pared by 2 bases and J by 10 bases, with 6 bases between. In germline, CDR1 is MDHEN, CDR2 SYDVKM. The CDR3 region is CASSLGRSPLHF. CDR3 DNA sequence: TGTGCCAGCAGTTTAGGGAGGTCACCCCTCCACTTT.

This clone was counted once. This chain uses TRBV27 with TRBJ1-1; a possible D gene is TRBD1 (6 bases). Germline assignment: CDR1 MNHEY and CDR2 SMNVEV (reference sequence). This CDR3 comprises 14 residues. Trimming removed 2 bases at V and 1 base at J, with 8 bases between. The CDR3 spells CASSLRGANTEAFF. Written as DNA, the CDR3 is TGTGCCAGCAGTTTAAGGGGGGCGAACACTGAAGCTTTCTTT.

The gene calls are TRBV7-3 and TRBJ1-2; D remains ambiguous. This CDR3 is built from 13 residues. Between the trimmed V and J ends, which lost 8 bases and 7 bases, there was a span of 17 bases. The germline V gene has CDR1 SGHTA and CDR2 FQGTGA. This chain's CDR3 is CASSPAPTSGYTF. The CDR3 coding sequence is TGTGCCAGCTCCCCCGCGCCCACCTCTGGCTACACCTTC.

The chain combines TRBV7-2 with TRBJ1-1; 8 bases are a match to TRBD1. Germline CDR1 SGHTA, CDR2 FQGNSA. The CDR3 has 14 residues. V lost 10 bases to trimming and J lost 5 bases; unmatched junction nucleotides: 12. CDR3 coding DNA: TGTGCCACGACAGGGGAGGCCGCGAAAACTGAAGCTTTCTTT. This sequence encodes CATTGEAAKTEAFF.

The chain links TRBV7-2 to TRBJ2-7; 10 bases match TRBD1. V was clipped by 3 bases and J by 7 bases; unmatched bases: 6. The CDR3 spans 14 residues. CDR1 and CDR2 (germline): SGHTA, FQGNSA. The DNA for the CDR3 is TGTGCCAGCAGCTTCCGGGACAGGGGCAGGGAGCAGTACTTC. Translation: CASSFRDRGREQYF.

This chain connects TRBV30 to TRBJ2-7; the D call may be TRBD1 or TRBD2 (5 bases each). Per germline, CDR1 GTSNPN and CDR2 SVGIG (reference sequence). V lost 3 bases to trimming and J lost 0 bases, with 12 bases between them. The CDR3 sequence is 14 residues long. The CDR3 sequence is CAWRGDVSSYEQYF. Written as DNA, the CDR3 is TGTGCCTGGAGGGGGGACGTTAGCTCCTACGAGCAGTACTTC.

The V and J genes are TRBV6-5 and TRBJ2-7; possible D gene TRBD1, 6 bases. V was pared by 4 bases and J by 3 bases, with 13 bases between. Germline CDR1 and CDR2: MNHEY and SVGAGI. This CDR3 has 14 residues. CDR3: CASSSDSVLYEQYF. Written as DNA, the CDR3 is TGTGCCAGCAGTTCGGACAGTGTCCTCTACGAGCAGTACTTC.

This chain connects TRBV9 to TRBJ1-1; D gene uncertain. Germline CDR1 and CDR2: SGDLS and YYNGEE. CDR3 length: 13 amino acids. Trimming took off 5 bases at V and 0 bases at J, with 8 bases between the two ends. As DNA, the CDR3 is TGTGCCAGCAGTGAGAGTTTGAACACTGAAGCTTTCTTT. Protein sequence: CASSESLNTEAFF.

This sequence joins TRBV6-1 and TRBJ1-5; 7 bases map to TRBD1. Germline CDR1 MNHNS, CDR2 SASEGT. With 5 bases clipped from V and 0 bases from J, the junction kept 4 bases outside the gene matches. The CDR3 totals 15 residues. The CDR3 DNA reads TGTGCCAGCAGTCCGGGACAGCTTAGCAATCAGCCCCAGCATTTT. This codes for CASSPGQLSNQPQHF.

This clone was seen just once. CDR3 in DNA: TGTGCCAGCAGTCGGAGTGGGCAGGGGGCCTACGAGCAGTACTTC. Its protein is CASSRSGQGAYEQYF. J is TRBJ2-7 and V is TRBV6-6; 7 bases line up with TRBD1. The CDR3 runs 15 residues. Trimming removed 5 bases from V and 2 bases from J; junction bases left unmatched: 9. The germline V gene encodes CDR1 MNHNY and CDR2 SVGAGI (reference sequence).